These 16 T cell receptor beta chains came from one sample sequenced in a study of T cells expressing NK-cell markers. TCRdb re-called the 5' RACE reads; every CDR3 protein appears as one record, without DNA. Its listing shows 160,000 or so distinct CDR3 sequences. Sequencing was carried out using blood T cells: a sorted CD56 or NKG2C T cell subset, CD4+ or CD8+ T cells, or bulk PBMC T cells (not recorded which). The source is a woman aged 18-69 years in good health.

This chain connects TRBV29-1 to TRBJ1-5; TCRdb selects TRBD1, and the lack of DNA leaves this call unchecked. CDR1 and CDR2 from the germline V gene are SQVTM and ANQGSEA. This CDR3 spans 13 amino acids. The CDR3 is CSVGQGADQPQHF.

This chain uses TRBV7-9 with TRBJ1-2; lacking DNA, the TRBD1 call made by TCRdb goes unchecked. This CDR3 has 14 amino acids. The V gene's germline CDR1 is SEHNR and CDR2 FQNEAQ (reference sequence). The CDR3 sequence is CASSPGGLIYGYTF.

The genes are TRBV12-3 or TRBV12-4 and TRBJ2-5; the D call of TRBD1 rests on TCRdb alone, since no DNA is present to check it. The CDR3 is made up of 13 amino acids. The CDR3 region is CASTLAGGETQYF.

This chain links TRBV27 with TRBJ1-6; TCRdb's assignment of TRBD1 cannot be checked, as there is no DNA. Germline V gene lookup returns CDR1 MNHEY and CDR2 SMNVEV (reference sequence). The CDR3 extends over 18 amino acids. This chain's CDR3 is CASSYRTGVAWKNSPLHF.

V and J are TRBV24-1 and TRBJ2-4; the TRBD2 assignment by TCRdb is unverifiable without DNA. The CDR3 length is 16 residues. Per germline, CDR1 KGHDR and CDR2 SFDVKD. This chain's CDR3 is CATSDAGTRRKDIQYF.

This rearrangement joins TRBV6-5 to TRBJ2-7; without DNA, the TCRdb call of TRBD2 cannot be checked. CDR3 length: 19 residues. Germline V gene sequence: CDR1 MNHEY, CDR2 SVGAGI. The CDR3 loop reads CASSYSGRSGRPPTYEQYF.

The chain has TRBV12-3 or TRBV12-4 and TRBJ1-2; TCRdb designates TRBD1, a call that cannot be tested without DNA. The CDR3 contains 15 residues. The CDR3 is CASRTSLGGLYGYTF.

J is TRBJ1-6 and V is TRBV5-1. CDR3 size: 13 residues. In germline, CDR1 is SGHRS, CDR2 YFSETQ. The CDR3 loop is CASSLDRDSPLHF. Using reference TRBV5-1 and TRBJ1-6 for the parts outside the CDR3, the full variable domain is KAGVTQTPRYLIKTRGQQVTLSCSPISGHRSVSWYQQTPGQGLQFLFEYFSETQRNKGNFPGRFSGRQFSNSRSEMNVSTLELGDSALYLCASSLDRDSPLHFGNGTRLTVT.

This CDR3 is CASSLVGGSVADTQYF. The chain recombines TRBV11-2 with TRBJ2-3; TCRdb reports TRBD2, a call that lacks DNA to check it against. This CDR3 has 16 amino acids. Germline loops: CDR1 SGHAT, CDR2 FQNNGV.

The chain employs TRBV20-1 and TRBJ2-3; TCRdb gives TRBD2 as the D gene, but with no DNA this cannot be confirmed. CDR1 DFQATT and CDR2 SNEGSKA come from the germline V gene (reference sequence). The CDR3 is 15 amino acids. CDR3 sequence: CSANGLAGGAGTQYF.

This chain joins TRBV6-5 and TRBJ2-5; without DNA, the TCRdb call of TRBD2 cannot be checked. CDR1 and CDR2 from the germline V gene are MNHEY and SVGAGI. The CDR3 loop spans 17 amino acids. CDR3 in amino acids: CASSYSSQAGALETQYF.

The J gene is TRBJ1-4, the V gene TRBV4-2. The CDR3 runs to 14 residues. Germline CDR1 is LGHNA and CDR2 is YNFKEQ. The CDR3 here is CASSQGGLDEKLFF.

The chain combines TRBV29-1 with TRBJ1-1; the D call from TCRdb, TRBD1, cannot be confirmed without DNA. There are 17 residues in the CDR3. CDR1 is SQVTM, CDR2 ANQGSEA, per germline. CDR3 loop: CSVVGWGGTGPRAEAFF.

The chain joins TRBV5-1 to TRBJ1-4; TCRdb selects TRBD1, and the lack of DNA leaves this call unchecked. Germline V lookup: CDR1 SGHRS, CDR2 YFSETQ. The CDR3 runs to 14 residues. CDR3 sequence: CASSPGQGSEKLFF.

V usage is TRBV10-3 and J usage is TRBJ1-2. This CDR3 region has 12 residues. Germline CDR1 ENHRY, CDR2 SYGVKD. The CDR3 region is CAISEVGKGYTF.

This CDR3 is CASSPQKGGAGNEQFF. The chain links TRBV4-1 to TRBJ2-1; absent DNA, TCRdb's TRBD1 call cannot be checked. There are 16 residues in the CDR3. Germline CDR1 MGHRA, CDR2 YSYEKL.